This T cell receptor beta chain was obtained from a study of T-cell reconstitution after alpha-beta-depleted transplantation in children. The CDR3 runs to 13 residues. The germline CDR1 and CDR2 sequences are SGHVS and FQNEAQ. V was clipped by 8 bases and J by 3 bases, with 13 bases between them. As it was prepared, the TCRbeta library received unique molecular identifiers. Via MiXCR, TCRdb re-called the PCR reads, giving one row per CDR3 protein. The table lists about 360,000 distinct CDR3 sequences, roughly 15% of them singletons. The source of this sequence is a human donor who donated a stem cell graft to a child with Fanconi anemia. This chain connects TRBV7-8 to TRBJ1-1; D call uncertain. The material was PBMCs, obtained from the stem cell graft. DNA of the CDR3: TGTGCCAGCTTAACGGTGCAGGACACTGAAGCTTTCTTT. This translates into CASLTVQDTEAFF. Complete variable domain (other parts from reference TRBV7-8 and TRBJ1-1): GAGVSQSPRYKVAKRGQDVALRCDPISGHVSLFWYQQALGQGPEFLTYFQNEAQLDKSGLPSDRFFAERPEGSVSTLKIQRTQQEDSAVYLCASLTVQDTEAFFGQGTRLTVV.